Here is one T cell receptor (beta chain) with its context. V gave up 0 bases and J gave up 6 bases, with 7 bases separating them. Germline V CDR1 and CDR2: SGHRS, YFSETQ. This CDR3 is built from 13 residues. The data originate from a study of blood T cell repertoires in COVID-19. For the study at large: Acute and convalescent COVID-19 samples came from the United States, Italy and Spain. The cDNA or gDNA used as material had been derived from T cells, B-cell-depleted T cells, or PBMCs.

Original handling: From reference gene primer amplification, estimates of nucleated cell counts were derived. Clones were read by immunoSEQ multiplex PCR, and TCRdb kept only the in-frame ones, dropping some. Clonal size and the V and J genes are those of that table, whereas D and trimming came from the DNA. The sample consists of about 180,000 clones, 82% of them appearing once. The chain combines TRBV5-1 with TRBJ2-1; D gene unclear. The receptor was isolated from a woman in her 70s with acute or convalescent COVID-19. Sequencing input: peripheral blood. CDR3 residues: CASSLGVLNEQFF. The CDR3 DNA is TGCGCCAGCAGCTTGGGAGTCCTCAATGAGCAGTTCTTC.